The clone carrying this T cell receptor beta chain has more than one count but fewer than ten. Its antigen is still unknown. The sample comes from a study of T cell repertoires in cytomegalovirus infection. About the research overall: Newly reported HLA-C-restricted and thoroughly characterized HLA-B-restricted CMV epitopes were employed. Both a matching HLA type and CMV infection were indicated by public TCR beta signatures. Broader study findings: What dominated the ex vivo response were HLA-C-restricted CMV-specific TCR beta clonotypes. The study identified carriers of CMV plus the relevant HLA from cumulative public TCR beta family frequency.

TCRdb passed the reads through MiXCR, listing each CDR3 protein once. The sample has 250,000 to 300,000 distinct CDR3 sequences; approximately 22% are singletons. Germline values: CDR1 MGHRA, CDR2 YSYEKL. The CDR3 runs to 16 residues. V lost 4 bases to trimming and J lost 2 bases; unmatched junction nucleotides: 6. The sample here was cultured PBMCs, taken from culture after CMV antigen stimulation. The clonotype originates from a human donor in good health (CMV status not recorded). Some clones in this sample may be carry-over from other donors' samples. The chain recombines TRBV4-1 with TRBJ2-7; 12 bases match TRBD2. The CDR3 here is CASSPTGLAGTYEQYV. The CDR3 nucleotides are TGCGCCAGCAGCCCGACCGGACTAGCGGGAACCTACGAGCAGTACGTC.